The entry below describes one T cell receptor (beta chain). Its antigen is still unknown. No clone much larger than this one lies a single base away; base qualities are absent. The listed sequencing device is Illumina HiSeq 2500. Quantitative 5'-RACE with molecular barcodes was used to prepare TCR beta libraries. The original methods were these. A new computational method, built on a probabilistic model of VDJ rearrangement, was used to identify disease-linked TCR variants. TCRdb reworked the public reads: Q25 trimming with fastp, MiXCR clone assembly, productive beta chains retained. Rows are combined by CDR3 protein, so each entry shows the most common genes and DNA. In this record, the V and J calls reflect TCRdb's handling and not the investigators' own analysis. The sample includes under 550,000 distinct CDR3 sequences, with roughly a quarter observed a single time. The ten biggest clones cover 0.89% of the sample.

V loses 4 bases, J loses 5 bases, and the germline ends lie 12 bases apart. The CDR3 goes from the cysteine to the phenylalanine over 13 residues. CDR3 DNA is the only sequence kept; it has 39 bases, read in frame from the first base. The germline V gene gives CDR1 as SGHRS and CDR2 as YFSETQ. The sample is drawn from a study of CD8 T cells in ankylosing spondylitis (dated by TCRdb to about 2017). General notes on the study: The study profiled T cell receptor beta repertoires in healthy donors and ankylosing spondylitis patients to find disease-linked TCR variants. The full study cohort comprised around 23 ankylosing spondylitis patients and approximately 100 healthy donors. Peripheral blood was sampled, and synovial fluid was also collected from ankylosing spondylitis patients.

The research as a whole found: A CD8+ phenotype was shown by the disease-linked clones, which were found at relatively low frequencies in peripheral blood. A TCR beta motif of fewer than 10 highly homologous amino acid variants appeared characteristic of blood from ankylosing spondylitis patients. The disease-linked clones were reported to be significantly enriched in matched synovial fluid samples from ankylosing spondylitis patients. Some of the motif variants had been reported before in the synovial fluid and blood of reactive arthritis patients, a finding that suggests common disease-initiation mechanisms.

The sequenced sample was blood, either unsorted or a sorted T cell fraction (not recorded which). The chain links TRBV5-1 with TRBJ1-2; TRBD1 might be the D gene, on 5 matching bases. This TCR derives from a male donor with ankylosing spondylitis. Read as DNA, the sequence is TGCGCCAGCAGCCCACGGGACGTTTATGGCTACACCTTC. This encodes CASSPRDVYGYTF.